The T cell receptor (beta chain) described here comes from a study of cytomegalovirus exposure and HLA in healthy donors. Study-level results: The listing of 150 or so TCR beta chains classed them as cytomegalovirus-associated.

In regard to this clone: Its antigen remains unknown.

Germline V CDR1 and CDR2: SGHRS, YFSETQ. Trimming left V 7 bases short and J 1 base short, with 8 bases between. There are 13 residues in the CDR3. Researchers ran the PCR with 60 Vbeta and 13 Jbeta primers. The data were produced by immunoSEQ multiplex PCR, yet TCRdb's version contains in-frame clones alone and is incomplete. This table has about 160,000 clones, around 75% appearing once. The TCR was taken from a woman aged 50 to 60 in good health and CMV-seropositive. Input material: PBMCs. V is TRBV5-1 and J is TRBJ2-2; D not certain. In nucleotides, the CDR3 is TGCGCCAGCTACCCCGGGAACACCGGGGAGCTGTTTTTT. Translating gives CASYPGNTGELFF. Full variable domain (remainder filled in from reference TRBV5-1 and TRBJ2-2): KAGVTQTPRYLIKTRGQQVTLSCSPISGHRSVSWYQQTPGQGLQFLFEYFSETQRNKGNFPGRFSGRQFSNSRSEMNVSTLELGDSALYLCASYPGNTGELFFGEGSRLTVL.